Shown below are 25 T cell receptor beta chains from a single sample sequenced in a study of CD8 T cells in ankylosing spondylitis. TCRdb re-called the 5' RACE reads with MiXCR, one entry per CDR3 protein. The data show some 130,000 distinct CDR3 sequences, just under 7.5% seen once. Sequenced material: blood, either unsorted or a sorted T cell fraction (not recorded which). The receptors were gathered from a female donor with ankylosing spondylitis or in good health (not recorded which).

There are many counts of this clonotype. The CDR3 here is CASGLVLKLARNYNEQFF. CDR3 sequence (DNA): TGTGCTAGTGGTTTGGTACTTAAACTGGCACGGAACTACAATGAGCAGTTCTTC. The V gene is TRBV12-5, the J gene TRBJ2-1; no clear D gene. V lost 0 bases and J 3 bases, leaving 18 bases between the germline ends. The CDR3 length is 18 residues. The V gene's germline CDR1 is LGHNT and CDR2 FRNRAP.

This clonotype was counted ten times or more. The CDR3 reads CASSTGTVGSGNTIYF. CDR3 DNA sequence: TGTGCCAGCAGTACGGGGACAGTTGGTTCTGGAAACACCATATATTTT. The gene calls are TRBV12-3 or TRBV12-4 and TRBJ1-3, with 7 bases matching TRBD1. V shed 5 bases and J 1 base; nucleotides not matched to a gene: 8. The CDR3 consists of 16 residues.

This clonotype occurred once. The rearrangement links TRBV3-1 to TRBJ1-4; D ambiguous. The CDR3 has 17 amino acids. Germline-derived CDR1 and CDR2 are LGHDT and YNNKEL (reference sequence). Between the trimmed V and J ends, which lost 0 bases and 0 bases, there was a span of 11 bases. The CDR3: CASSQDSFSATNEKLFF. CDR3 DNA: TGTGCCAGCAGCCAAGATTCGTTCAGTGCAACTAATGAAAAACTGTTTTTT. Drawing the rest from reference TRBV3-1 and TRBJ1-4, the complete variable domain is DTAVSQTPKYLVTQMGNDKSIKCEQNLGHDTMYWYKQDSKKFLKIMFSYNNKELIINETVPNRFSPKSPDKAHLNLHINSLELGDSAVYFCASSQDSFSATNEKLFFGSGTQLSVL.

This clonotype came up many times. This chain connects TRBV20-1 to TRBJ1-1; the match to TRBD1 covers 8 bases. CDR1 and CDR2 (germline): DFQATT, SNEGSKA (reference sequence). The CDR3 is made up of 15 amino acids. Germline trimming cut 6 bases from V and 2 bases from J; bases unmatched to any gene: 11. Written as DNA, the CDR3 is TGCAGTGCAAAAACAGGGGGGGGAATCAACACTGAAGCTTTCTTT. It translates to CSAKTGGGINTEAFF.

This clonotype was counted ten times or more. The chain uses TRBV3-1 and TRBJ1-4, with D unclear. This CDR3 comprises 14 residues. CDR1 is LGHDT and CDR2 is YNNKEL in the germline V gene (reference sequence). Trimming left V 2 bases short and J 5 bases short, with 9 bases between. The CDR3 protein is CASSQRSINEKLFF. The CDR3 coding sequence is TGTGCCAGCAGCCAAAGGAGTATCAATGAAAAACTGTTTTTT. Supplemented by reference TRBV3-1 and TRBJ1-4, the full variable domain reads DTAVSQTPKYLVTQMGNDKSIKCEQNLGHDTMYWYKQDSKKFLKIMFSYNNKELIINETVPNRFSPKSPDKAHLNLHINSLELGDSAVYFCASSQRSINEKLFFGSGTQLSVL.

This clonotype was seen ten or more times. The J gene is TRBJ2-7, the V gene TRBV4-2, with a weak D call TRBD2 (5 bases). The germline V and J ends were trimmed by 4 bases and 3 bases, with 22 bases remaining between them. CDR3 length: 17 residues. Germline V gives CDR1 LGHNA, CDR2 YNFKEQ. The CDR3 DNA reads TGTGCCAGCAGCCCCCGTTGGTTGGGAGCACTTGACTACGAGCAGTACTTC. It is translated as CASSPRWLGALDYEQYF.

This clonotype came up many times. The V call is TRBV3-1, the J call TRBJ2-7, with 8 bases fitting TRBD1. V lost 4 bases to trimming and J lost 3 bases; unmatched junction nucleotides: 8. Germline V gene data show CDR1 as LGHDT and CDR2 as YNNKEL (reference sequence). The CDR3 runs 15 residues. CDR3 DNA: TGTGCCAGCAGCCCCGGGAACAGGGGGAGCTACGAGCAGTACTTC. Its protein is CASSPGNRGSYEQYF.

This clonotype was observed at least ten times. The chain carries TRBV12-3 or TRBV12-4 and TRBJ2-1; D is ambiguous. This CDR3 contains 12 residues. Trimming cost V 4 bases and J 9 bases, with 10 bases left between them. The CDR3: CASSSLRGEQFF. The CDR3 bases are TGTGCCAGCAGTTCCCTGAGAGGTGAGCAGTTCTTC.

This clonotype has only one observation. The CDR3 sequence: CSVFNTGELFF. Here the CDR3 DNA reads TGCAGCGTCTTCAACACCGGGGAGCTGTTTTTT. This rearrangement joins TRBV29-1 to TRBJ2-2, with unresolved D. The V gene's germline CDR1 is SQVTM and CDR2 ANQGSEA. With 6 bases removed from V and 2 bases from J, the gap between germline ends came to 4 bases. CDR3 size: 11 residues.

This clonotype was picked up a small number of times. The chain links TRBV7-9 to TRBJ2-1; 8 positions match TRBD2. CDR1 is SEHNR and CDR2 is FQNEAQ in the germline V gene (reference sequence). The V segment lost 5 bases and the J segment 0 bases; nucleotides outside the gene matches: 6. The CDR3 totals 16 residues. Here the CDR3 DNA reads TGTGCCAGCAGCCCTTTAGCGGGGCTCTCCTACAATGAGCAGTTCTTC. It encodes CASSPLAGLSYNEQFF.

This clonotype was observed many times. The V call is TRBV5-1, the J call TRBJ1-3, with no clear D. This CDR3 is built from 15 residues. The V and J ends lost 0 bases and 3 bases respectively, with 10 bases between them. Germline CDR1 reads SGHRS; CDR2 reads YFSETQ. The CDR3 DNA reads TGCGCCAGCAGCTTGGGTGCTGGGAATGGAAACACCATATATTTT. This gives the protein CASSLGAGNGNTIYF.

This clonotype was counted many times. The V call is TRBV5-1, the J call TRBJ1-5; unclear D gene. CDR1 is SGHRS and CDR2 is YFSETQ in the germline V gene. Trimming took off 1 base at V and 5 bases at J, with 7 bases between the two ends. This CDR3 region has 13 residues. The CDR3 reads CASSLQWDQPQHF. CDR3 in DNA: TGCGCCAGCAGCTTGCAGTGGGATCAGCCCCAGCATTTT.

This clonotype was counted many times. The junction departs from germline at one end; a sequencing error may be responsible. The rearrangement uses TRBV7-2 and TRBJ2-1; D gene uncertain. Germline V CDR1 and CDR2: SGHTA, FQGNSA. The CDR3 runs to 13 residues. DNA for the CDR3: TGTGCCAGCAGCCTCGACGGCTACAATGTGCAGTTCTTC. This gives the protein CASSLDGYNVQFF.

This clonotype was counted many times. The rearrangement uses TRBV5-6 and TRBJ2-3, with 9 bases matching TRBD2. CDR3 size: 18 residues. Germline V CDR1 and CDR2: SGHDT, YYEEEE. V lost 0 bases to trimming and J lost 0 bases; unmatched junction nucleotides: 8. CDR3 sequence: CASSLASLAGLSTDTQYF. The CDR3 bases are TGTGCCAGCAGCTTGGCCAGCCTAGCGGGGTTGAGCACAGATACGCAGTATTTT.

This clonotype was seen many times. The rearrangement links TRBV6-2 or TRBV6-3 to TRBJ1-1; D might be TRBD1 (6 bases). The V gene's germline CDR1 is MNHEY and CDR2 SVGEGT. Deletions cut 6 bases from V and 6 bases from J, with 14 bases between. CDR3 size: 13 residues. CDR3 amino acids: CASSVVSGAEAFF. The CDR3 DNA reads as TGTGCCAGCAGCGTTGTTTCAGGGGCTGAAGCTTTCTTT.

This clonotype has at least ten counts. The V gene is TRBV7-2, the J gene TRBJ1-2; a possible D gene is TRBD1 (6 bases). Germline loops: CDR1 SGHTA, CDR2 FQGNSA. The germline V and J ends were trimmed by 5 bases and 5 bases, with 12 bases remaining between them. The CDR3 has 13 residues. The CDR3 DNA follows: TGTGCCAGCAGCGGACAGATAAAATATGGCTACACCTTC. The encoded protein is CASSGQIKYGYTF.

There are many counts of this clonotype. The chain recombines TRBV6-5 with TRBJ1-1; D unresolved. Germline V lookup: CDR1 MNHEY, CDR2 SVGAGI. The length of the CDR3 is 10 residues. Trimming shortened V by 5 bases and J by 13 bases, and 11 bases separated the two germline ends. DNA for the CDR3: TGTGCCAGCAGTCCCCTCCCGTTTTTCTTT. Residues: CASSPLPFFF.

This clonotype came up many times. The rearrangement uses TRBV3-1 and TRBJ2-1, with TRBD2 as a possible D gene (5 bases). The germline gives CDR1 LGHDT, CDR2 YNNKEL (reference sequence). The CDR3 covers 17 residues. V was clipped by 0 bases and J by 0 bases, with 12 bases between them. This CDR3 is CASSQELTTSSYNEQFF. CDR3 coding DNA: TGTGCCAGCAGCCAAGAGTTGACTACCAGCTCCTACAATGAGCAGTTCTTC.

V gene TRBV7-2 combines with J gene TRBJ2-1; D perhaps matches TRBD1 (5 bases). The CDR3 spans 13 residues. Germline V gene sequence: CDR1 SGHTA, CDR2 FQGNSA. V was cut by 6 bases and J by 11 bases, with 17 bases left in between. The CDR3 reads CASRRGAGYKQFF. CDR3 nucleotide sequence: TGTGCCAGCAGGCGTGGGGCCGGGTATAAGCAGTTCTTC.

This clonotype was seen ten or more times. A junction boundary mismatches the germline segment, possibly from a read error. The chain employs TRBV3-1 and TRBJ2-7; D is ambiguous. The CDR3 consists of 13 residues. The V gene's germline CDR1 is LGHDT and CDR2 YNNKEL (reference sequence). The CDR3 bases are TGTGCCAGCAGTTTAGAAGGATCCTTCGAGCAGTACTTC. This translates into CASSLEGSFEQYF.

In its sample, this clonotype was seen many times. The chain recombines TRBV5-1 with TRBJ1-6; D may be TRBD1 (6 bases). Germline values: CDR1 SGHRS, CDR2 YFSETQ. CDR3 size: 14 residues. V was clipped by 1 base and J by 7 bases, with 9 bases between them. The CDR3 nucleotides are TGCGCCAGCAGCTTGAACAGGGACAATTCACCCCTCCACTTT. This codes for CASSLNRDNSPLHF. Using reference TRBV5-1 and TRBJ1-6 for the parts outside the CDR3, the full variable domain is KAGVTQTPRYLIKTRGQQVTLSCSPISGHRSVSWYQQTPGQGLQFLFEYFSETQRNKGNFPGRFSGRQFSNSRSEMNVSTLELGDSALYLCASSLNRDNSPLHFGNGTRLTVT.

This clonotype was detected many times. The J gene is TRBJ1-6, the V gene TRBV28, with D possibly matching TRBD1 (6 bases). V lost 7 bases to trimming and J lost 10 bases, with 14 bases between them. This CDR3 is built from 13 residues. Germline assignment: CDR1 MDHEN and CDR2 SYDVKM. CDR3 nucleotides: TGTGCCAGCACCCCCATGAGGGGGTCACCCCTCCACTTT. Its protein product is CASTPMRGSPLHF. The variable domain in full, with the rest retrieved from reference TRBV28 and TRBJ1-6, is DVKVTQSSRYLVKRTGEKVFLECVQDMDHENMFWYRQDPGLGLRLIYFSYDVKMKEKGDIPEGYSVSREKKERFSLILESASTNQTSMYLCASTPMRGSPLHFGNGTRLTVT.

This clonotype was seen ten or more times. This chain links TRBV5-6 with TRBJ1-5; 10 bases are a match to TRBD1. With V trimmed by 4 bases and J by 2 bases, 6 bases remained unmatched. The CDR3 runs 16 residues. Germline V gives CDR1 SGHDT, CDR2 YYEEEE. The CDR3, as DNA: TGTGCCAGCAGCCTCGGACAGGGGGTTGGCAATCAGCCCCAGCATTTT. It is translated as CASSLGQGVGNQPQHF.

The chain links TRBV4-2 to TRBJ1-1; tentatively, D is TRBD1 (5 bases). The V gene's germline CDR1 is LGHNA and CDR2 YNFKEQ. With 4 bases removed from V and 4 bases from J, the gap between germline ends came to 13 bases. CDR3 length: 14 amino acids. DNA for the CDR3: TGTGCCAGCAGCCCACAAGAGAGGGGCACTGAAGCTTTCTTT. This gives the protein CASSPQERGTEAFF.

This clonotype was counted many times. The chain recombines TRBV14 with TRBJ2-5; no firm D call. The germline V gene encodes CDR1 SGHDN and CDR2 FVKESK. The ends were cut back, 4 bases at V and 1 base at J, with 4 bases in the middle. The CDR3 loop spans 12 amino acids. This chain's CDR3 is CASSRTQETQYF. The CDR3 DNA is TGTGCCAGCAGCCGGACCCAAGAGACCCAGTACTTC.